This T cell receptor beta chain emerged from a study of beta chain features in type 1 diabetes. A note on this clone: The antigen is unknown.

Study-wide findings and caveats: Moderately but significantly shorter TCRB CDR3s were found in Type 1 diabetes patients in all four CD4+ subsets.

Averaging about 120 mL, one heparinised blood draw was given by each donor. Sorting based on CD45RO/CCR7/CD25/CD127/CD95/CD27 separated CD4+ naive, central memory, regulatory and stem cell-like memory cells. With 3 bases removed from V and 0 bases from J, the gap between germline ends came to 10 bases. This CDR3 contains 14 residues. The germline V gene has CDR1 GTSNPN and CDR2 SVGIG (reference sequence). cDNA synthesis used the whole RNA isolate, giving expressed TCRB sequences. Method: immunoSEQ multiplex PCR; TCRdb's copy keeps in-frame clones and lacks some. The profile shows under 400,000 clones, 10% to 15% of them singletons.

The sequence derives from a woman between 18 and 30 years old with type 1 diabetes. The sequenced material came from naive CD4+ T cells from blood. The chain couples TRBV30 to TRBJ2-3; D uncertain. The CDR3: CAWRQLASTDTQYF. CDR3 bases: TGTGCCTGGAGGCAACTCGCTAGCACAGATACGCAGTATTTT.